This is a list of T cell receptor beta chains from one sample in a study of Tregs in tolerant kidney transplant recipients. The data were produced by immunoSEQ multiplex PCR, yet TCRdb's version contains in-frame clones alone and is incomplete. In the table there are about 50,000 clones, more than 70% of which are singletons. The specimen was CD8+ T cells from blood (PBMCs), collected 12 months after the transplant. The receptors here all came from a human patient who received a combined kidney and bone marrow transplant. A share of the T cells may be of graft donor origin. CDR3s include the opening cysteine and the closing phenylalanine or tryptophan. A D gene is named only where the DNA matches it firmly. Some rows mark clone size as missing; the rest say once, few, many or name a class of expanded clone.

CDR3 protein: CASSRGQGALEQYF; CDR3 DNA: TGTGCCAGCAGCCGGGGACAGGGGGCTCTTGAGCAGTACTTC; V gene: TRBV9; J gene: TRBJ2-7; D gene: TRBD1; clone size: few
CDR3 protein: CASSISPGPQHF; CDR3 DNA: TGTGCCAGTAGTATATCCCCGGGGCCCCAGCATTTT; V gene: TRBV19; J gene: TRBJ1-5; D gene: .; clone size: .
CDR3 protein: CASSKTVEQYF; CDR3 DNA: TGTGCCAGCAGTAAGACAGTCGAGCAGTACTTC; V gene: TRBV25-1; J gene: TRBJ2-7; D gene: .; clone size: .
CDR3 protein: CASSQAASGGVSSYNEQFF; CDR3 DNA: TGTGCCAGCAGCCAAGCTGCTAGCGGGGGGGTGAGCTCCTACAATGAGCAGTTCTTC; V gene: TRBV4-2; J gene: TRBJ2-1; D gene: TRBD2; clone size: .
CDR3 protein: CASSFVQGAGELFF; CDR3 DNA: TGTGCCAGCAGTTTCGTCCAGGGCGCCGGGGAGCTGTTTTTT; V gene: TRBV27; J gene: TRBJ2-2; D gene: .; clone size: .
CDR3 protein: CASSRQYNEQFF; CDR3 DNA: TGTGCCAGTAGTAGACAGTACAATGAGCAGTTCTTC; V gene: TRBV19; J gene: TRBJ2-1; D gene: .; clone size: .
CDR3 protein: CASSYAGLAESYEQYF; CDR3 DNA: TGTGCCAGCAGTTACGCCGGACTAGCGGAGTCCTACGAGCAGTACTTC; V gene: TRBV6-5; J gene: TRBJ2-7; D gene: TRBD2; clone size: .
CDR3 protein: CASSLAGGQGAPTNEKLFF; CDR3 DNA: TGTGCCAGCAGCTTAGCCGGGGGGCAGGGGGCGCCAACTAATGAAAAACTGTTTTTT; V gene: TRBV7-9; J gene: TRBJ1-4; D gene: TRBD1; clone size: .
CDR3 protein: CASSFGQGAFYGYTF; CDR3 DNA: TGTGCCAGCAGCTTCGGACAGGGGGCGTTCTATGGCTACACCTTC; V gene: TRBV11-2; J gene: TRBJ1-2; D gene: TRBD1; clone size: .
CDR3 protein: CASRSLAGGPYNEQFF; CDR3 DNA: TGTGCCAGCAGAAGTCTAGCGGGAGGGCCCTACAATGAGCAGTTCTTC; V gene: TRBV2; J gene: TRBJ2-1; D gene: TRBD2; clone size: .
CDR3 protein: CASTQAPGQGAKNIQYF; CDR3 DNA: TGTGCCAGCACCCAGGCTCCGGGACAGGGTGCCAAAAACATTCAGTACTTC; V gene: TRBV5-8; J gene: TRBJ2-4; D gene: TRBD1; clone size: .
CDR3 protein: CASSEATSEMF; CDR3 DNA: TGTGCCAGCAGTGAAGCGACTAGCGAGATGTTC; V gene: TRBV2; J gene: TRBJ2-7; D gene: TRBD2; clone size: .
CDR3 protein: CASSLEEQNTEAFF; CDR3 DNA: TGTGCCAGCAGCTTAGAGGAGCAGAACACTGAAGCTTTCTTT; V gene: TRBV7-6; J gene: TRBJ1-1; D gene: .; clone size: .
CDR3 protein: CASSLLGQSGEQYF; CDR3 DNA: TGCGCCAGCAGCTTGCTGGGACAATCCGGCGAGCAGTACTTC; V gene: TRBV5-1; J gene: TRBJ2-7; D gene: .; clone size: .
CDR3 protein: CASSQTSDTYNEQFF; CDR3 DNA: TGTGCCAGCAGCCAAACTAGCGATACCTACAATGAGCAGTTCTTC; V gene: TRBV9; J gene: TRBJ2-1; D gene: TRBD2; clone size: once
CDR3 protein: CASNGGPGQGVDEQYF; CDR3 DNA: TGTGCCAGTAACGGGGGCCCGGGACAGGGTGTGGACGAGCAGTACTTC; V gene: TRBV19; J gene: TRBJ2-7; D gene: TRBD1; clone size: .
CDR3 protein: CASSQGGYLEETQYF; CDR3 DNA: TGTGCCAGCAGCCAAGGGGGCTACCTGGAGGAGACCCAGTACTTC; V gene: TRBV7-3; J gene: TRBJ2-5; D gene: TRBD1; clone size: .
CDR3 protein: CASSPLPAGTDYNEQFF; CDR3 DNA: TGCGCCAGCAGCCCCCTCCCCGCCGGGACAGACTACAATGAGCAGTTCTTC; V gene: TRBV4-3; J gene: TRBJ2-1; D gene: TRBD1; clone size: .
CDR3 protein: CASSLVGGPQETQYF; CDR3 DNA: TGTGCCAGCAGCTTAGTTGGGGGCCCGCAGGAGACCCAGTACTTC; V gene: TRBV7-2; J gene: TRBJ2-5; D gene: .; clone size: .
CDR3 protein: CASSLAEDYEQYF; CDR3 DNA: TGTGCCAGCAGCTTGGCTGAGGACTACGAGCAGTACTTC; V gene: TRBV7-2; J gene: TRBJ2-7; D gene: .; clone size: .
CDR3 protein: CASSQVRGYEQYF; CDR3 DNA: TGTGCCAGCAGCCAAGTCAGGGGATACGAGCAGTACTTC; V gene: TRBV4-2; J gene: TRBJ2-7; D gene: .; clone size: .
CDR3 protein: CASSQDSIAANTGELFF; CDR3 DNA: TGTGCCAGCAGCCAAGATTCTATAGCGGCGAACACCGGGGAGCTGTTTTTT; V gene: TRBV4-2; J gene: TRBJ2-2; D gene: .; clone size: .
CDR3 protein: CASSMGSNEQYF; CDR3 DNA: TGTGCCAGTAGTATGGGCAGCAACGAGCAGTACTTC; V gene: TRBV19; J gene: TRBJ2-7; D gene: .; clone size: .
CDR3 protein: CASSLWSGVAGWSTDTQYF; CDR3 DNA: TGTGCCAGCAGTTTATGGTCAGGAGTAGCGGGGTGGTCTACAGATACGCAGTATTTT; V gene: TRBV27; J gene: TRBJ2-3; D gene: TRBD2; clone size: .
CDR3 protein: CASSLGQGAPYEQYF; CDR3 DNA: TGTGCCAGCAGCTTAGGACAGGGGGCCCCCTACGAGCAGTACTTC; V gene: TRBV7-6; J gene: TRBJ2-7; D gene: TRBD1; clone size: .
CDR3 protein: CASSVEVSDTQYF; CDR3 DNA: TGTGCCAGCAGCGTTGAGGTGTCAGATACGCAGTATTTT; V gene: TRBV11-3; J gene: TRBJ2-3; D gene: .; clone size: .
CDR3 protein: CASSEGGQAFF; CDR3 DNA: TGTGCCAGCAGTGAAGGAGGACAAGCTTTCTTT; V gene: TRBV25-1; J gene: TRBJ1-1; D gene: .; clone size: .
CDR3 protein: CASSIGLAGVPSTQYF; CDR3 DNA: TGTGCCAGCAGCATAGGACTAGCGGGAGTCCCAAGTACGCAGTATTTT; V gene: TRBV7-9; J gene: TRBJ2-3; D gene: TRBD2; clone size: .
CDR3 protein: CASSLPMGGSDTQYF; CDR3 DNA: TGTGCCAGCAGCCTGCCGATGGGGGGATCAGATACGCAGTATTTT; V gene: TRBV7-9; J gene: TRBJ2-3; D gene: .; clone size: .
CDR3 protein: CASSLITGLGDQPQHF; CDR3 DNA: TGTGCCAGCAGCTTAATCACCGGGCTAGGGGATCAGCCCCAGCATTTT; V gene: TRBV7-2; J gene: TRBJ1-5; D gene: .; clone size: .
CDR3 protein: CAISEARQGFYTF; CDR3 DNA: TGTGCCATCAGTGAGGCTAGACAGGGATTCTACACCTTC; V gene: TRBV10-3; J gene: TRBJ1-2; D gene: TRBD1; clone size: .
CDR3 protein: CASSPNWSTDTQYF; CDR3 DNA: TGTGCCAGCAGCCCCAACTGGTCCACAGATACGCAGTATTTT; V gene: TRBV7-2; J gene: TRBJ2-3; D gene: .; clone size: .
CDR3 protein: CASSFQLSYQETQYF; CDR3 DNA: TGTGCCAGCAGTTTTCAGTTATCGTACCAAGAGACCCAGTACTTC; V gene: TRBV28; J gene: TRBJ2-5; D gene: .; clone size: .
CDR3 protein: CASTPGGRHTEAFF; CDR3 DNA: TGTGCCAGCACCCCAGGGGGTCGGCACACTGAAGCTTTCTTT; V gene: TRBV4-2; J gene: TRBJ1-1; D gene: TRBD1; clone size: .
CDR3 protein: CASSQDQITWTGGLMNTEAFF; CDR3 DNA: TGCGCCAGCAGCCAAGACCAGATTACCTGGACAGGGGGACTAATGAACACTGAAGCTTTCTTT; V gene: TRBV4-3; J gene: TRBJ1-1; D gene: TRBD1; clone size: .
CDR3 protein: CAVRGGRTDTQYF; CDR3 DNA: TGTGCCGTCCGGGGGGGCCGGACAGATACGCAGTATTTT; V gene: TRBV7-9; J gene: TRBJ2-3; D gene: TRBD2; clone size: .
CDR3 protein: CAPLLGLAETQYF; CDR3 DNA: TGTGCCCCCCTTCTTGGGTTAGCAGAGACCCAGTACTTC; V gene: TRBV28; J gene: TRBJ2-5; D gene: .; clone size: once
CDR3 protein: CASSLTGGDTEAFF; CDR3 DNA: TGTGCCAGCAGCTTGACAGGGGGGGACACTGAAGCTTTCTTT; V gene: TRBV7-3; J gene: TRBJ1-1; D gene: TRBD1; clone size: .
CDR3 protein: CASSLGSSPEAFF; CDR3 DNA: TGTGCCAGCAGCTTAGGGTCCAGTCCTGAAGCTTTCTTT; V gene: TRBV11-3; J gene: TRBJ1-1; D gene: .; clone size: once
CDR3 protein: CASSLFTQGYYEQYF; CDR3 DNA: TGTGCCAGCAGCTTATTTACACAGGGGTATTACGAGCAGTACTTC; V gene: TRBV7-8; J gene: TRBJ2-7; D gene: TRBD1; clone size: .
CDR3 protein: CASSLYQGANEQYF; CDR3 DNA: TGTGCCAGCAGCTTATACCAGGGGGCAAACGAGCAGTACTTC; V gene: TRBV7-9; J gene: TRBJ2-7; D gene: TRBD1; clone size: .
CDR3 protein: CAIRAGEGSPLHF; CDR3 DNA: TGTGCCATCAGAGCAGGGGAGGGTTCACCCCTCCACTTT; V gene: TRBV10-3; J gene: TRBJ1-6; D gene: .; clone size: .
CDR3 protein: CASSFGQGTYNEQFF; CDR3 DNA: TGTGCCAGCAGCTTTGGGCAGGGGACCTACAATGAGCAGTTCTTC; V gene: TRBV7-3; J gene: TRBJ2-1; D gene: .; clone size: .
CDR3 protein: CASSIGGDEQFF; CDR3 DNA: TGTGCCAGTAGTATAGGTGGAGATGAGCAGTTCTTC; V gene: TRBV19; J gene: TRBJ2-1; D gene: .; clone size: .
CDR3 protein: CASSLLTGELFF; CDR3 DNA: TGTGCCAGCAGCTTATTAACCGGGGAGCTGTTTTTT; V gene: TRBV11-2; J gene: TRBJ2-2; D gene: .; clone size: .
CDR3 protein: CASNPSGRAGELFF; CDR3 DNA: TGTGCCAGCAACCCCTCGGGCAGGGCGGGGGAGCTGTTTTTT; V gene: TRBV11-2; J gene: TRBJ2-2; D gene: .; clone size: .
CDR3 protein: CAWSLLDNQPQHF; CDR3 DNA: TGTGCCTGGAGTCTGTTAGACAATCAGCCCCAGCATTTT; V gene: TRBV30; J gene: TRBJ1-5; D gene: .; clone size: .
CDR3 protein: CASTLTGGPFTDTQYF; CDR3 DNA: TGTGCCAGCACTTTGACGGGGGGGCCTTTCACAGATACGCAGTATTTT; V gene: TRBV27; J gene: TRBJ2-3; D gene: TRBD2; clone size: .
CDR3 protein: CASSSTFGGNQPQHF; CDR3 DNA: TGTGCCAGCAGCTCAACATTCGGGGGCAATCAGCCCCAGCATTTT; V gene: TRBV5-5; J gene: TRBJ1-5; D gene: .; clone size: .
CDR3 protein: CANSQDKLAGAVGNTGELFF; CDR3 DNA: TGTGCCAACAGCCAAGATAAGCTAGCGGGAGCTGTGGGGAACACCGGGGAGCTGTTTTTT; V gene: TRBV14; J gene: TRBJ2-2; D gene: TRBD2; clone size: .
CDR3 protein: CASSPTSEGFNEQFF; CDR3 DNA: TGTGCCAGCAGCCCTACTAGCGAGGGTTTCAATGAGCAGTTCTTC; V gene: TRBV5-6; J gene: TRBJ2-1; D gene: TRBD2; clone size: once
CDR3 protein: CASSQDSQVPYNEQFF; CDR3 DNA: TGTGCCAGCAGCCAAGATAGCCAAGTGCCTTACAATGAGCAGTTCTTC; V gene: TRBV4-2; J gene: TRBJ2-1; D gene: .; clone size: .
CDR3 protein: CASSQTGDNSPLHF; CDR3 DNA: TGTGCCAGCAGCCAAACAGGGGATAATTCACCCCTCCACTTT; V gene: TRBV9; J gene: TRBJ1-6; D gene: TRBD1; clone size: .
CDR3 protein: CASSSGTGADTQYF; CDR3 DNA: TGTGCCAGCAGCTCAGGGACAGGGGCAGATACGCAGTATTTT; V gene: TRBV7-3; J gene: TRBJ2-3; D gene: TRBD1; clone size: once
CDR3 protein: CASSQDMAGNSPLHF; CDR3 DNA: TGTGCCAGCAGCCAAGATATGGCGGGGAATTCACCCCTCCACTTT; V gene: TRBV4-2; J gene: TRBJ1-6; D gene: .; clone size: few